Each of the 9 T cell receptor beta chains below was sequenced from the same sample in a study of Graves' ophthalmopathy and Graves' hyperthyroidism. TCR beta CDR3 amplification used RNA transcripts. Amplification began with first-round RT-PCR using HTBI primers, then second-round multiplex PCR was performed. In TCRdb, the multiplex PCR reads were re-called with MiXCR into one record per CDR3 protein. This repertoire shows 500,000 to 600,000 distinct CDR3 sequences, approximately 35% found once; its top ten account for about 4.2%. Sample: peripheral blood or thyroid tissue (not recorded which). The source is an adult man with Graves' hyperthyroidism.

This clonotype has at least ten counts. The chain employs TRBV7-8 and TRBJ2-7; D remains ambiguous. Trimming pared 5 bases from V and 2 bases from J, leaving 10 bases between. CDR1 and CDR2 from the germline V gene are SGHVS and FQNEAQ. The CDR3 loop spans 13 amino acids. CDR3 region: CASSQEAAYEQYF. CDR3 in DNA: TGTGCCAGCAGCCAAGAAGCAGCCTACGAGCAGTACTTC.

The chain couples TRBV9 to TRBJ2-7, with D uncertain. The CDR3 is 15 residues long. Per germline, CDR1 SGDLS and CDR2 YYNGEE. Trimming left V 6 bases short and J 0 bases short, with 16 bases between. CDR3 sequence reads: CASTPAPGSSYEQYF. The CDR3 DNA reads TGTGCCAGCACTCCCGCGCCAGGCAGCTCCTACGAGCAGTACTTC.

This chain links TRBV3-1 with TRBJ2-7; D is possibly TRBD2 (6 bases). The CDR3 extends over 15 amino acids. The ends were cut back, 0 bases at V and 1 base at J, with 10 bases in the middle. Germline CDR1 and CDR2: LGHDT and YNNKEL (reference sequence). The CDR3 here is CASSQDAGRSYEQYF. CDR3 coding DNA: TGTGCCAGCAGCCAAGACGCGGGAAGGTCCTACGAGCAGTACTTC.

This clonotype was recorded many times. The CDR3 loop is CASSQRGADYEQYF. Written as DNA, the CDR3 is TGTGCCAGCAGCCAACGGGGGGCCGACTACGAGCAGTACTTC. The chain employs TRBV7-9 and TRBJ2-7, with a tentative D call TRBD2 (7 bases). The CDR3 totals 14 residues. V gave up 5 bases and J gave up 3 bases, with 14 bases separating them. CDR1 is SEHNR, CDR2 FQNEAQ, per germline (reference sequence).

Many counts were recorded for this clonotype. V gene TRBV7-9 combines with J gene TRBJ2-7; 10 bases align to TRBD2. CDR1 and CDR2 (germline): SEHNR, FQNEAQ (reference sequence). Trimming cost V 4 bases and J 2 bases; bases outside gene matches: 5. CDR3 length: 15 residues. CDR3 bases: TGTGCCAGCAGCTCCGGACTAGCGGACCCCTACGAGCAGTACTTC. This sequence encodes CASSSGLADPYEQYF.

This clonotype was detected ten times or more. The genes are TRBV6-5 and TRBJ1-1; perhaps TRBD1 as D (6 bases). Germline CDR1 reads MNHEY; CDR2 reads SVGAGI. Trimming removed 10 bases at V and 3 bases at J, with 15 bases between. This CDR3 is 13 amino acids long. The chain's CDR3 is CATMDSPYTEAFF. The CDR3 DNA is TGTGCCACCATGGACAGCCCATACACTGAAGCTTTCTTT.

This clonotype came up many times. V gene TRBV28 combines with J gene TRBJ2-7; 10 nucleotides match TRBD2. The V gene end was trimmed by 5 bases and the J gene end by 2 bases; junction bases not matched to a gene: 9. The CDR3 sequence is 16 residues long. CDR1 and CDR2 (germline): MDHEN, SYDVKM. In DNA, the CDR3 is TGTGCCAGCAGTATGCGGAGCGGGAGGGTTGCCTACGAGCAGTACTTC. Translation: CASSMRSGRVAYEQYF.

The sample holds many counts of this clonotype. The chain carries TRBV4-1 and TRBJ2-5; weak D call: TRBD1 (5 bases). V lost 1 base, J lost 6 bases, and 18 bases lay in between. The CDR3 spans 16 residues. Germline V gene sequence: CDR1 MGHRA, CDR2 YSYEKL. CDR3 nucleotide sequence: TGCGCCAGCAGCCAAGTAGGGCAGGGCTATTTAAAGACCCAGTACTTC. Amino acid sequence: CASSQVGQGYLKTQYF.

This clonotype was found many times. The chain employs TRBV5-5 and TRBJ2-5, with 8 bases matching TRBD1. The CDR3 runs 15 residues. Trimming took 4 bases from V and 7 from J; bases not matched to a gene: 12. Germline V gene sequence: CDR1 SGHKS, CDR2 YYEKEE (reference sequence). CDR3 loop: CASSLITGGWRTQYF. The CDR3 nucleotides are TGTGCCAGCAGCCTCATAACAGGGGGATGGAGGACCCAGTACTTC.